This T cell receptor beta chain was found in a study of T cell responses to AZD1222 COVID-19 vaccine. The trim removed 0 bases at V and 1 base at J, leaving 10 bases unmatched. Germline CDR1 is SGDLS and CDR2 is YYNGEE. The CDR3 consists of 18 residues. In the case of this clone: Its antigen is not identified.

This table comes from immunoSEQ multiplex PCR, and its TCRdb copy is limited to in-frame clones, with some not included. The repertoire consists of 90,000 to 95,000 clones, with more than 70% occurring once and the leading ten covering around 21%. General study findings and limits: The study sampled repertoires only after the peak T cell response. Baseline seropositivity occurred in only six AZD1222 recipients. Donors skewed white British and female; clonal diversity was possibly underestimated. Regions 160-218 and 743-854 held dominance among vaccine-associated CD4 TCRs, which spanned spike.

The rearrangement links TRBV9 to TRBJ2-3, with 8 bases fitting TRBD2. Sequencing used peripheral blood, obtained on day 0 of AZD1222 vaccination. The clonotype originates from an adult in good health. The CDR3 region has the DNA TGTGCCAGCAGCGTAGCAACTCTCTCTAGCGGGCGCACAGATACGCAGTATTTT. This sequence encodes CASSVATLSSGRTDTQYF.